These 8 T cell receptor beta chains came from one sample sequenced in a study of lymphopenia after photon versus proton radiotherapy. Clones were read by immunoSEQ multiplex PCR, and TCRdb kept only the in-frame ones, dropping some. The sample has roughly 65,000 clones, roughly 93% seen once; the top ten hold 2.9%. Material: peripheral blood, obtained from a patient treated with photon-based radiotherapy. Every receptor here comes from a woman between 70 and 85 years old with pancreatic cancer.

The rearrangement joins TRBV6-5 to TRBJ1-2; D is uncertain. CDR3 length equals 13 residues. Germline V lookup: CDR1 MNHEY, CDR2 SVGAGI. V was clipped by 7 bases and J by 0 bases, with 9 bases between them. CDR3 in DNA: TGTGCCAGCAAAGTGAATTCTAACTATGGCTACACCTTC. Translating it yields CASKVNSNYGYTF.

The chain couples TRBV19 to TRBJ2-2; D tentatively reads TRBD1 or TRBD2 (5 bases each). V dropped 6 bases and J dropped 7 bases, with 15 bases sitting between them. Germline assignment: CDR1 LNHDA and CDR2 SQIVND (reference sequence). The CDR3 is 14 residues long. CDR3 sequence reads: CASSEGIVIGELFF. The CDR3 DNA is TGTGCCAGTAGCGAGGGGATCGTCATCGGGGAGCTGTTTTTT.

This rearrangement joins TRBV7-9 to TRBJ2-3; D possibly corresponds to TRBD1 (7 bases). The CDR3 is 15 residues long. Germline V gene sequence: CDR1 SEHNR, CDR2 FQNEAQ (reference sequence). Trimming left V 4 bases short and J 0 bases short, with 11 bases between. In nucleotides, the CDR3 is TGTGCCAGCAGCTCCCAGGGGGGCAGCACAGATACGCAGTATTTT. Protein: CASSSQGGSTDTQYF.

The chain recombines TRBV6-5 with TRBJ1-2, with 7 bases matching TRBD1. The germline CDR1 and CDR2 sequences are MNHEY and SVGAGI. The CDR3 is made up of 13 amino acids. The V and J ends lost 2 bases and 7 bases, in that order; junction bases with no gene match: 4. CDR3 protein: CASSYTGVGGYTF. In DNA, the CDR3 is TGTGCCAGCAGTTACACAGGGGTGGGTGGCTACACCTTC.

The chain links TRBV27 to TRBJ2-2; 15 bases map to TRBD2. The V gene's germline CDR1 is MNHEY and CDR2 SMNVEV (reference sequence). The CDR3 extends over 18 amino acids. Trimming removed 4 bases from V and 4 bases from J; junction bases left unmatched: 7. CDR3 coding DNA: TGTGCCAGCAGTTCGGGACTAGCGGGAGGCCATGTCACCGGGGAGCTGTTTTTT. It yields the protein CASSSGLAGGHVTGELFF.

The CDR3 is CASSSTSVNTGELFF. CDR3 coding DNA: TGTGCCAGCAGTTCAACTAGCGTAAACACCGGGGAGCTGTTTTTT. The chain recombines TRBV5-6 with TRBJ2-2; TRBD2 agrees at 7 bases. CDR3 length: 15 amino acids. Germline V gene data show CDR1 as SGHDT and CDR2 as YYEEEE. The trim removed 5 bases at V and 2 bases at J, leaving 6 bases unmatched.

This chain links TRBV11-1 with TRBJ1-1, with D hard to call. CDR3 length equals 16 residues. Germline V gene sequence: CDR1 SGHAT, CDR2 FQDESV (reference sequence). Trimming took 5 bases from V and 0 from J, leaving 16 bases between them. This chain's CDR3 is CASSASGRLMNTEAFF. For the CDR3, the DNA is TGTGCCAGCAGCGCGTCAGGCCGACTGATGAACACTGAAGCTTTCTTT.

The chain couples TRBV5-1 to TRBJ2-3; TRBD2 matches at 8 bases. The ends lost 4 bases at V and 1 base at J; junction bases unmatched: 5. The germline V gene encodes CDR1 SGHRS and CDR2 YFSETQ. This CDR3 is built from 15 residues. The CDR3 protein is CASSGTGGGTDTQYF. The CDR3 nucleotides read TGCGCCAGCAGCGGAACGGGAGGGGGCACAGATACGCAGTATTTT.